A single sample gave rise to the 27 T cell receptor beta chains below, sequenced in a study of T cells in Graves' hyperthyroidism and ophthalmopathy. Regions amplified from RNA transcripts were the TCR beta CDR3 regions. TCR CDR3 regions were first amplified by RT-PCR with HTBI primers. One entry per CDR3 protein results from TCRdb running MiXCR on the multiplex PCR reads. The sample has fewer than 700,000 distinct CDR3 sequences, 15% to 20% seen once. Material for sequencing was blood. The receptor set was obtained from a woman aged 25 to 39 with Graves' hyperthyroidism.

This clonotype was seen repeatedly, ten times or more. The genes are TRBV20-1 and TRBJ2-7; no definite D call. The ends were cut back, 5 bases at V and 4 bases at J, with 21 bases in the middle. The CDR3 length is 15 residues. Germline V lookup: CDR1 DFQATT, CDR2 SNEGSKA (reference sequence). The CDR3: CSASDSRKPGYEQYF. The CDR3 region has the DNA TGCAGTGCTTCCGACTCCCGCAAACCGGGTTACGAGCAGTACTTC.

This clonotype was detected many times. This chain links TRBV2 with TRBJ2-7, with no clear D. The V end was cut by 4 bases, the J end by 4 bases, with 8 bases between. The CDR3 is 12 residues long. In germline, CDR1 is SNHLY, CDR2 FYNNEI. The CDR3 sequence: CASSVSLYEQYF. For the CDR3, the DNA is TGTGCCAGCAGTGTCTCCCTGTACGAGCAGTACTTC.

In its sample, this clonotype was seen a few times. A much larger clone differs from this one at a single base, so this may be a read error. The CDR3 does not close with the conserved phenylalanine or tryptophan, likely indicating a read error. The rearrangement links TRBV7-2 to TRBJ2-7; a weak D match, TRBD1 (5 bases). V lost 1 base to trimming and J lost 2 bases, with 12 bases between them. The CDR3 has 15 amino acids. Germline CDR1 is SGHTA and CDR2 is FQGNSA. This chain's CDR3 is CASSLGPGQAYEQYS. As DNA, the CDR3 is TGTGCCAGCAGCTTAGGTCCAGGGCAGGCCTACGAGCAGTACTCC.

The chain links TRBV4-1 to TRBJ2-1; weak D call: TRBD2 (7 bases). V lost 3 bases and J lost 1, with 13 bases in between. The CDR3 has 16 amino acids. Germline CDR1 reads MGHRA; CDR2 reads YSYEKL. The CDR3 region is CASSHLGGESYNEQFF. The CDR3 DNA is TGCGCCAGCAGCCATCTAGGGGGGGAATCCTACAATGAGCAGTTCTTC.

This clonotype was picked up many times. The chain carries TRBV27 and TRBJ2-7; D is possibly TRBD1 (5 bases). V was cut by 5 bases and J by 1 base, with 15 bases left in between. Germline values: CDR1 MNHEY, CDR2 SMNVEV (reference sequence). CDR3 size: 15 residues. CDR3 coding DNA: TGTGCCAGCAGTCCACGGGCAGGGCAGTCCTACGAGCAGTACTTC. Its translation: CASSPRAGQSYEQYF.

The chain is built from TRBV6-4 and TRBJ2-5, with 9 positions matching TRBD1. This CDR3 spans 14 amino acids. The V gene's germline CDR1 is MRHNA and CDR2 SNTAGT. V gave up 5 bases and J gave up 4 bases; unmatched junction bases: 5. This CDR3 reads CASSTTGGGETQYF. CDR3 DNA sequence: TGTGCCAGCAGTACCACAGGGGGCGGAGAGACCCAGTACTTC.

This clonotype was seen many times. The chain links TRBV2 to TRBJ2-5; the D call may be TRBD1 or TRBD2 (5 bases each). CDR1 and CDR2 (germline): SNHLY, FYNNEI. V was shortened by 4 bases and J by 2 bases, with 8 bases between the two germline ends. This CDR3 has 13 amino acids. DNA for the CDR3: TGTGCCAGCAGTGGACAGCGGCAAGAGACCCAGTACTTC. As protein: CASSGQRQETQYF. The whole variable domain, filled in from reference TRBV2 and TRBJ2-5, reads EPEVTQTPSHQVTQMGQEVILRCVPISNHLYFYWYRQILGQKVEFLVSFYNNEISEKSEIFDDQFSVERPDGSNFTLKIRSTKLEDSAMYFCASSGQRQETQYFGPGTRLLVL.

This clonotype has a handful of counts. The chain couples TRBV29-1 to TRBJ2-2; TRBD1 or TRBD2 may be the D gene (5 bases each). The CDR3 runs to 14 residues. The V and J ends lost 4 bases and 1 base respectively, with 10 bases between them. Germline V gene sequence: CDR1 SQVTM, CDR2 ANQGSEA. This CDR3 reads CSVGGTGNTGELFF. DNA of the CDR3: TGCAGCGTTGGGGGGACGGGGAACACCGGGGAGCTGTTTTTT.

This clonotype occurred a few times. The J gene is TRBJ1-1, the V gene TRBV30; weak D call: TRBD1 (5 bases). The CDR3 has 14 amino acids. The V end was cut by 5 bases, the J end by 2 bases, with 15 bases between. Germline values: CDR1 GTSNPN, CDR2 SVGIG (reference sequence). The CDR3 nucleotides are TGTGCCTGGGTTTCCAGGGTCAAAAACACTGAAGCTTTCTTT. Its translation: CAWVSRVKNTEAFF.

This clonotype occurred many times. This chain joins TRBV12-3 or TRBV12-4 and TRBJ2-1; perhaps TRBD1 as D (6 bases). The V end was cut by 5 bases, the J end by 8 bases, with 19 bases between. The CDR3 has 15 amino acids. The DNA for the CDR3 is TGTGCCAGCAGTCTCCTACTGGGGGCTGGGGATGAGCAGTTCTTC. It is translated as CASSLLLGAGDEQFF.

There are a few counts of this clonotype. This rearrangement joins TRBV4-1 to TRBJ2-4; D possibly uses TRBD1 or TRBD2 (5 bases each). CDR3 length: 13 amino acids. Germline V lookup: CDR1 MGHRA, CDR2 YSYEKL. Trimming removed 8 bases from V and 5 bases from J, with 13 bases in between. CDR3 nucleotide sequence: TGCGCCAGCGGGGACGTTGCCCAAAACATTCAGTACTTC. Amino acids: CASGDVAQNIQYF.

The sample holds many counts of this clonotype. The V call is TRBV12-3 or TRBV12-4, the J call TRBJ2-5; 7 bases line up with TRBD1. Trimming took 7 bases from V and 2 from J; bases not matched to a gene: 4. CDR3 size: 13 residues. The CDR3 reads CASTGQSQETQYF. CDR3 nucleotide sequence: TGTGCCAGCACGGGACAGTCTCAAGAGACCCAGTACTTC.

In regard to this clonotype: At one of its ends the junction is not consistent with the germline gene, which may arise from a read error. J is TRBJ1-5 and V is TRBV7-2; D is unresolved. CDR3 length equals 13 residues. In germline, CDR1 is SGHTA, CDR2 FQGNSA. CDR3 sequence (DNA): TGTGCCAGCAACTTAGACGGTCATCAGCCCCAGCATTTT. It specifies CASNLDGHQPQHF.

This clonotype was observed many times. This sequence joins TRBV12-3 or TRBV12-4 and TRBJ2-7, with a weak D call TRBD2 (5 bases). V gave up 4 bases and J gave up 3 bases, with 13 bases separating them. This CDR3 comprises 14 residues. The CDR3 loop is CASSWGTRNYEQYF. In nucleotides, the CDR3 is TGTGCCAGCAGTTGGGGAACTAGAAACTACGAGCAGTACTTC.

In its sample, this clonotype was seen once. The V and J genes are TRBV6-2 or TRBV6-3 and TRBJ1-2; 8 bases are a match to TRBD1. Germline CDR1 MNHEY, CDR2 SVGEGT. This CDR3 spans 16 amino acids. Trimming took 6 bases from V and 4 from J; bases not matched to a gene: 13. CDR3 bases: TGTGCCAGCAGATACGCCGGGACCCAGGGGGCCTATGGCTACACCTTC. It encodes CASRYAGTQGAYGYTF.

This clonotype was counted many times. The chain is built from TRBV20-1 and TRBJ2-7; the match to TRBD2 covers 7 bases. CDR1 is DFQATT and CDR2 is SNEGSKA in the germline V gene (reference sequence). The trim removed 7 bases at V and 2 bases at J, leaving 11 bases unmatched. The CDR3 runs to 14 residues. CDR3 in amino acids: CSGEGGETPYEQYF. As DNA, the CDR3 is TGCAGTGGGGAGGGCGGGGAGACTCCCTACGAGCAGTACTTC.

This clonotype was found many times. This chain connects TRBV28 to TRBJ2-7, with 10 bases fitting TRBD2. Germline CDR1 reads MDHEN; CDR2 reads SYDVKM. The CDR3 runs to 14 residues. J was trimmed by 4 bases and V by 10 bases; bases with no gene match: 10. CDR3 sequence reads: CATAGLAGAYEQYF. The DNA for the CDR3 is TGTGCCACCGCTGGGCTAGCGGGAGCATACGAGCAGTACTTC. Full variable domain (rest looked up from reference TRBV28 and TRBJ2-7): DVKVTQSSRYLVKRTGEKVFLECVQDMDHENMFWYRQDPGLGLRLIYFSYDVKMKEKGDIPEGYSVSREKKERFSLILESASTNQTSMYLCATAGLAGAYEQYFGPGTRLTVT.

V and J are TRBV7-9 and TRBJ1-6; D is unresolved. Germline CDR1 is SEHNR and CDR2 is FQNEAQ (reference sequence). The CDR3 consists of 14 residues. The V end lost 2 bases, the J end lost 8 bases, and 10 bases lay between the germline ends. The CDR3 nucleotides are TGTGCCAGCAGCTTAACGGAGGGCCATTCACCCCTCCACTTT. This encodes CASSLTEGHSPLHF. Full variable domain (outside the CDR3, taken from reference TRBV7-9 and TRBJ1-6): DTGVSQNPRHKITKRGQNVTFRCDPISEHNRLYWYRQTLGQGPEFLTYFQNEAQLEKSRLLSDRFSAERPKGSFSTLEIQRTEQGDSAMYLCASSLTEGHSPLHFGNGTRLTVT.

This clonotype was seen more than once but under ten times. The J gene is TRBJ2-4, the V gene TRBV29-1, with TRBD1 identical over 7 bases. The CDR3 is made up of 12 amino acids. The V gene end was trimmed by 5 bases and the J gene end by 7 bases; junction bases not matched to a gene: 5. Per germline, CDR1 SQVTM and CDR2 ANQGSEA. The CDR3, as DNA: TGCAGCGTTCGGCAGGGGGAGAACATTCAGTACTTC. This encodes CSVRQGENIQYF.

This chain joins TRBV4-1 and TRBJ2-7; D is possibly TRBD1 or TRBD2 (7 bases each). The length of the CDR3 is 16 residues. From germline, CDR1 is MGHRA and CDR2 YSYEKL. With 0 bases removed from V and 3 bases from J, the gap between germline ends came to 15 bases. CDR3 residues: CASSQEKGGGLYEQYF. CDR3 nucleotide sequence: TGCGCCAGCAGCCAAGAAAAGGGAGGGGGCCTCTACGAGCAGTACTTC.

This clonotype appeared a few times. CDR3 sequence reads: CASSLGVGPGRNLANYGYTF. The CDR3 DNA sequence: TGTGCCAGCAGTTTGGGAGTGGGTCCAGGGCGGAATCTAGCTAACTATGGCTACACCTTC. The chain combines TRBV28 with TRBJ1-2; a weak D match, TRBD1 (5 bases). The CDR3 length is 20 residues. Trimming stripped 3 bases from V and 0 bases from J, with 26 bases between. Per the germline V gene, CDR1 is MDHEN and CDR2 is SYDVKM.

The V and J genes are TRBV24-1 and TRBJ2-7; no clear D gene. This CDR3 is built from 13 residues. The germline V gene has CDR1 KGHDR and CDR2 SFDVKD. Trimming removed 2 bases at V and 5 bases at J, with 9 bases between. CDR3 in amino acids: CATSDSDAHEQYF. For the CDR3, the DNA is TGTGCCACCAGTGATTCCGACGCTCACGAGCAGTACTTC.

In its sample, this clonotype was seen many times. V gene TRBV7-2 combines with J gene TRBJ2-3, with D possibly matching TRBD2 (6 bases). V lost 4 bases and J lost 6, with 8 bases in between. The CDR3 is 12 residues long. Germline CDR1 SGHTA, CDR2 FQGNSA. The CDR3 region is CASSWAGDTQYF. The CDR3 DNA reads TGTGCCAGCAGCTGGGCGGGGGATACGCAGTATTTT.

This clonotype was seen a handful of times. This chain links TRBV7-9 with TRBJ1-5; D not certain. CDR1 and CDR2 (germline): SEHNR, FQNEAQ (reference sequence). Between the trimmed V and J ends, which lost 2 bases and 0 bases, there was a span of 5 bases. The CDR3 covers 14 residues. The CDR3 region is CASSLLVSNQPQHF. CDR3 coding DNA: TGTGCCAGCAGCTTATTGGTTAGCAATCAGCCCCAGCATTTT. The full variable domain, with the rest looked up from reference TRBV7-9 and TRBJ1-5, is DTGVSQNPRHKITKRGQNVTFRCDPISEHNRLYWYRQTLGQGPEFLTYFQNEAQLEKSRLLSDRFSAERPKGSFSTLEIQRTEQGDSAMYLCASSLLVSNQPQHFGDGTRLSIL.

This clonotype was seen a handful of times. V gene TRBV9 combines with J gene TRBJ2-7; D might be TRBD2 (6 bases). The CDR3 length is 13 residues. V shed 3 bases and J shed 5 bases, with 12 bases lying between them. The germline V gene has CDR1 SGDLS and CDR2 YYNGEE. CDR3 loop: CASSESSGNEQYF. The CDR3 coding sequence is TGTGCCAGCAGCGAGAGTAGCGGTAACGAGCAGTACTTC. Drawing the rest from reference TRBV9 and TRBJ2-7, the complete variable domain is DSGVTQTPKHLITATGQRVTLRCSPRSGDLSVYWYQQSLDQGLQFLIQYYNGEERAKGNILERFSAQQFPDLHSELNLSSLELGDSALYFCASSESSGNEQYFGPGTRLTVT.

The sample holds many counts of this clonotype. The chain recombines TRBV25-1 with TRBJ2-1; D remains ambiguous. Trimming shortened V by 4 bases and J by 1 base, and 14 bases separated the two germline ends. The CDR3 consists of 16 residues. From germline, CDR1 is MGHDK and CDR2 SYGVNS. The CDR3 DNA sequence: TGTGCCAGCAGTGGAGACCTCTCCTCTTCCTACAATGAGCAGTTCTTC. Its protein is CASSGDLSSSYNEQFF.

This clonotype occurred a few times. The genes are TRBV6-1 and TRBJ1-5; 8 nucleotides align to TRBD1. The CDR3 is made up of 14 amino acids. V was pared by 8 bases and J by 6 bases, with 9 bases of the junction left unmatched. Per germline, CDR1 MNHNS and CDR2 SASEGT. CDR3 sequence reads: CASRVDRGGQPQHF. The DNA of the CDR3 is TGTGCCAGCCGAGTTGACAGGGGTGGTCAGCCCCAGCATTTT.